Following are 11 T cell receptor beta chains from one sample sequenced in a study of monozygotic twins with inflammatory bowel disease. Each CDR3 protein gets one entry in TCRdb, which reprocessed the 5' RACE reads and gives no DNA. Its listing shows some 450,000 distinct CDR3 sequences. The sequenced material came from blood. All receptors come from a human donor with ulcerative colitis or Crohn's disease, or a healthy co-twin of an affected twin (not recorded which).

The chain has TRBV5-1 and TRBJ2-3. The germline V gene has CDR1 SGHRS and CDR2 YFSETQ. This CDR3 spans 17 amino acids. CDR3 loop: CASSLVKTKVDTDTQYF.

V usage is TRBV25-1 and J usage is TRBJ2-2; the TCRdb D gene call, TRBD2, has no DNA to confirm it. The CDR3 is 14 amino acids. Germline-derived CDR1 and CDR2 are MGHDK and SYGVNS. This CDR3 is CASLPPTGAGELFF. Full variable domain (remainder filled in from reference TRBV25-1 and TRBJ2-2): EADIYQTPRYLVIGTGKKITLECSQTMGHDKMYWYQQDPGMELHLIHYSYGVNSTEKGDLSSESTVSRIRTEHFPLTLESARPSHTSQYLCASLPPTGAGELFFGEGSRLTVL.

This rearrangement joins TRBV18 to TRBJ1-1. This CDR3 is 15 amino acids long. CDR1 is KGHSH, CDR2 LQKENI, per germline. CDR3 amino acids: CASSPPGRAFTEAFF. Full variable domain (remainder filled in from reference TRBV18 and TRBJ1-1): NAGVMQNPRHLVRRRGQEARLRCSPMKGHSHVYWYRQLPEEGLKFMVYLQKENIIDESGMPKERFSAEFPKEGPSILRIQQVVRGDSAAYFCASSPPGRAFTEAFFGQGTRLTVV.

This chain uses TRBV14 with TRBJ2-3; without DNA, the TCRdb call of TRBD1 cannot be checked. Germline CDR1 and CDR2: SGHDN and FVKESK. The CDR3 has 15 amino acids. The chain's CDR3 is CASSLGQGYPDTQYF.

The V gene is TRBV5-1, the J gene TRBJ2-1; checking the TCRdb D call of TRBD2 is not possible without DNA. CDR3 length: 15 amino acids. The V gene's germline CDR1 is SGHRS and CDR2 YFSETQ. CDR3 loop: CASGLGGALYNEQFF.

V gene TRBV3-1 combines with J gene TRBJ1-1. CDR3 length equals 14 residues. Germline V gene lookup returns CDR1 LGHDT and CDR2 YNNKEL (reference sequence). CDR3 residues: CASSPRGGVAEAFF. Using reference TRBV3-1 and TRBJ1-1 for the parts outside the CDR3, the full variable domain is DTAVSQTPKYLVTQMGNDKSIKCEQNLGHDTMYWYKQDSKKFLKIMFSYNNKELIINETVPNRFSPKSPDKAHLNLHINSLELGDSAVYFCASSPRGGVAEAFFGQGTRLTVV.

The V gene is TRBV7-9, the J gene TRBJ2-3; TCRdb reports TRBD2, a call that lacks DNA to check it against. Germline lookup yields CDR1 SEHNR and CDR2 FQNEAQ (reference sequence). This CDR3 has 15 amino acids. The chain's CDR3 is CASSSFSGGGDTQYF.

The CDR3 sequence: CAISELLAGPGEQYF. This chain connects TRBV10-3 to TRBJ2-7; as DNA is missing, the TRBD1 call by TCRdb cannot be tested. CDR1 is ENHRY, CDR2 SYGVKD, per germline. This CDR3 comprises 15 residues.

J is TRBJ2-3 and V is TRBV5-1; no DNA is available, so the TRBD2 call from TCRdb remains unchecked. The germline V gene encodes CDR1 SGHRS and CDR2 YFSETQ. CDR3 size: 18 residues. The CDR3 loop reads CASSLAIAASGRADTQYF.

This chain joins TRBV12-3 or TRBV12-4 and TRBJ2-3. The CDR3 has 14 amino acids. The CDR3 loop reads CASSQTHATDTQYF.

CDR3: CASSQERNRVTGANVLTF. V gene TRBV3-1 combines with J gene TRBJ2-6; no DNA is available, so the TRBD1 call from TCRdb remains unchecked. The CDR3 sequence is 18 residues long. Germline V CDR1 and CDR2: LGHDT, YNNKEL (reference sequence).